These 31 T cell receptor beta chains were all obtained from the same sample, sequenced in a study of blood T cell repertoires in COVID-19. The table came from immunoSEQ multiplex PCR; TCRdb's copy has only in-frame clones and leaves some out. The repertoire holds some 240,000 clones, with roughly 89% as singletons. The specimen sequenced was peripheral blood. These receptors were collected from a man in his 60s who had recovered from COVID-19.

This clone is a singleton in its sample. The rearrangement uses TRBV2 and TRBJ1-1; TRBD1 matches at 9 bases. Trimming removed 6 bases from V and 5 bases from J; junction bases left unmatched: 16. The CDR3 spans 17 residues. Germline assignment: CDR1 SNHLY and CDR2 FYNNEI. The CDR3 DNA reads TGTGCCAGCAGAGACCCTGGACAGGGGATGATGGGAACTGAAGCTTTCTTT. It is translated as CASRDPGQGMMGTEAFF.

The chain links TRBV11-3 to TRBJ2-2; TRBD2 is a possible D gene (6 bases). This CDR3 contains 14 residues. V lost 1 base, J lost 3 bases, and 6 bases lay in between. Germline CDR1 SGHNT, CDR2 YENEEA. CDR3 loop: CASSLGGDTGELFF. The CDR3 bases are TGTGCCAGCAGCTTAGGGGGGGACACCGGGGAGCTGTTTTTT.

The chain joins TRBV6-5 to TRBJ1-6; no reliable D call. With 5 bases removed from V and 9 bases from J, the gap between germline ends came to 17 bases. Germline lookup yields CDR1 MNHEY and CDR2 SVGAGI. This CDR3 has 15 amino acids. CDR3 sequence (DNA): TGTGCCAGCAGTCGAGAGAGGGTTTTGGGTTCACCCCTCCACTTT. Translation gives CASSRERVLGSPLHF.

The chain is built from TRBV5-6 and TRBJ1-5; unclear D gene. The CDR3 length is 13 residues. Looked up from germline, CDR1 is SGHDT and CDR2 is YYEEEE. Trimming took 2 bases from V and 0 from J, leaving 3 bases between them. In DNA, the CDR3 is TGTGCCAGCAGCTTTAGTAGCAATCAGCCCCAGCATTTT. Translation: CASSFSSNQPQHF. The complete variable domain, with remaining parts taken from reference TRBV5-6 and TRBJ1-5, reads DAGVTQSPTHLIKTRGQQVTLRCSPKSGHDTVSWYQQALGQGPQFIFQYYEEEERQRGNFPDRFSGHQFPNYSSELNVNALLLGDSALYLCASSFSSNQPQHFGDGTRLSIL.

The chain recombines TRBV11-2 with TRBJ2-3, with 13 bases aligning to TRBD2. The CDR3 runs 18 residues. After removal of 1 base from V and 5 bases from J, the junction contained 9 bases not matched to a gene. Germline V gene data show CDR1 as SGHAT and CDR2 as FQNNGV. The CDR3 sequence is CASSLGAGTSGVLDTQYF. CDR3 nucleotide sequence: TGTGCCAGCAGCTTAGGGGCCGGGACTAGCGGGGTGTTAGATACGCAGTATTTT.

V usage is TRBV18 and J usage is TRBJ2-7, with D possibly matching TRBD2 (6 bases). Between the trimmed V and J ends, which lost 4 bases and 2 bases, there was a span of 9 bases. This CDR3 has 13 amino acids. Germline-derived CDR1 and CDR2 are KGHSH and LQKENI. The chain's CDR3 is CASSRSGTYEQYF. The CDR3 DNA reads as TGTGCCAGCTCACGTAGCGGAACCTACGAGCAGTACTTC.

J is TRBJ2-7 and V is TRBV11-2, with TRBD2 matching over 9 bases. Looked up from germline, CDR1 is SGHAT and CDR2 is FQNNGV. J gave up 3 bases and V 6 bases, and 6 bases lay outside the gene matches. CDR3 length: 14 residues. CDR3 sequence: CASRKIAGDYEQYF. CDR3 nucleotides: TGTGCCAGCAGAAAAATAGCGGGAGACTACGAGCAGTACTTC.

This clone was counted a few times. DNA for the CDR3: TGTGCCAGCAGGACGAACCGAGGGTGGGAAGAGCAGTACTTC. Translating gives CASRTNRGWEEQYF. J is TRBJ2-7 and V is TRBV2; D is perhaps TRBD2 (5 bases). In germline, CDR1 is SNHLY, CDR2 FYNNEI. V was clipped by 6 bases and J by 7 bases, with 19 bases between them. This CDR3 contains 14 residues.

The gene calls are TRBV3-1 (or the pseudogene TRBV3-2) and TRBJ2-5; D is undetermined. This CDR3 is built from 12 residues. Trimming shortened V by 5 bases and J by 4 bases, and 8 bases separated the two germline ends. CDR1 is LGHDT and CDR2 is YNNKEL in the germline V gene (reference sequence). CDR3 region: CASSSSSETQYF. The CDR3 DNA reads as TGTGCCAGCAGCTCTTCTTCAGAGACCCAGTACTTC.

V and J are TRBV6-1 and TRBJ2-4; 7 bases fit TRBD1. Germline CDR1 and CDR2: MNHNS and SASEGT. The CDR3 is 16 residues long. J lost 0 bases, V lost 2 bases, and 4 bases had no gene match. CDR3 coding DNA: TGTGCCAGCAGTGAAAGGGACAGATTAGCCAAAAACATTCAGTACTTC. It is translated as CASSERDRLAKNIQYF.

The rearrangement uses TRBV11-2 and TRBJ2-7, with D maybe TRBD1 (5 bases). Trimming took 5 bases from V and 5 from J, leaving 19 bases between them. Per the germline V gene, CDR1 is SGHAT and CDR2 is FQNNGV. The CDR3 spans 15 residues. CDR3 protein: CASSRRQIGEHEQYF. The CDR3 DNA follows: TGTGCCAGCAGCCGCCGACAGATCGGTGAGCACGAGCAGTACTTC.

The chain has TRBV3-1 (or the pseudogene TRBV3-2) and TRBJ2-4; 8 bases fit TRBD2. CDR1 is LGHDT and CDR2 is YNNKEL in the germline V gene (reference sequence). The trim removed 3 bases at V and 9 bases at J, leaving 10 bases unmatched. The CDR3 has 15 amino acids. The CDR3: CASSQTLSAGGIQYF. CDR3 DNA sequence: TGTGCCAGCAGCCAGACCCTCTCTGCGGGAGGCATTCAGTACTTC.

The chain's CDR3 is CASSSERVGETQYF. CDR3 coding DNA: TGTGCCAGCAGCTCAGAGCGGGTTGGAGAGACCCAGTACTTC. The gene calls are TRBV9 and TRBJ2-5, with D maybe TRBD2 (6 bases). CDR1 and CDR2 (germline): SGDLS, YYNGEE. CDR3 size: 14 residues. With 4 bases removed from V and 4 bases from J, the gap between germline ends came to 14 bases.

This sequence joins TRBV24-1 and TRBJ2-1; D gene unclear. The CDR3 extends over 13 amino acids. Trimming left V 6 bases short and J 2 bases short, with 7 bases between. Per germline, CDR1 KGHDR and CDR2 SFDVKD. The CDR3 here is CATSRPPYNEQFF. The CDR3 coding sequence is TGTGCCACCAGTCGTCCTCCCTACAATGAGCAGTTCTTC.

This chain uses TRBV5-1 with TRBJ2-7; tentatively, D is TRBD1 (5 bases). Per germline, CDR1 SGHRS and CDR2 YFSETQ. The V gene lost 0 bases and the J gene lost 1 base, with 5 bases spanning the gap. CDR3 length equals 13 residues. The CDR3 spells CASSLEGSYEQYF. CDR3 sequence (DNA): TGCGCCAGCAGCTTGGAGGGGTCCTACGAGCAGTACTTC.

The CDR3 region has the DNA TGTGCCAGCAGTTTACGGCGGGAGACCTACGAGCAGTACTTC. It is translated as CASSLRRETYEQYF. This chain connects TRBV27 to TRBJ2-7, with 7 bases fitting TRBD2. CDR3 size: 14 residues. Germline CDR1 MNHEY, CDR2 SMNVEV (reference sequence). Unmatched junction bases numbered 3, after V lost 2 bases and J lost 2 bases.

This sequence joins TRBV19 and TRBJ2-1; 7 positions match TRBD1. Germline CDR1 and CDR2: LNHDA and SQIVND (reference sequence). The CDR3 sequence is 15 residues long. V shed 3 bases, J shed 2 bases, and the junction held 4 bases outside the gene matches. CDR3 protein: CASSIQGDPYNEQFF. In DNA form, the CDR3 reads TGTGCCAGTAGTATTCAGGGGGATCCCTACAATGAGCAGTTCTTC.

This chain links TRBV27 with TRBJ1-5; TRBD1 matches 7 bases. This CDR3 has 16 residues. The J segment lost 2 bases and the V segment lost 0 bases, leaving 4 bases of the junction unmatched. Germline CDR1 is MNHEY and CDR2 is SMNVEV (reference sequence). CDR3 nucleotide sequence: TGTGCCAGCAGTTTATCGCCCGGACAGGGCAATCAGCCCCAGCATTTT. Its translation: CASSLSPGQGNQPQHF.

J is TRBJ1-3 and V is TRBV28; D perhaps matches TRBD1 (5 bases). Trimming took off 2 bases at V and 4 bases at J, with 6 bases between the two ends. The CDR3 spans 13 residues. From germline, CDR1 is MDHEN and CDR2 SYDVKM. CDR3 nucleotide sequence: TGTGCCAGCAGTTTAGCAGGGGGAAACACCATATATTTT. This codes for CASSLAGGNTIYF.

J is TRBJ1-3 and V is TRBV7-8; the D is unclear. Germline values: CDR1 SGHVS, CDR2 FQNEAQ. The CDR3 has 15 residues. Trimming removed 1 base from V and 0 bases from J, with 7 bases in between. The CDR3 loop reads CASSLEFSSGNTIYF. In nucleotides, the CDR3 is TGTGCCAGCAGCTTAGAATTTAGCTCTGGAAACACCATATATTTT.

The CDR3 DNA sequence: TGTGCCAGCAGCCAAGATCCGGACAGTTCCGGGCAGTACTTC. Encoded protein: CASSQDPDSSGQYF. The V call is TRBV3-1 (or the pseudogene TRBV3-2), the J call TRBJ2-7; a possible D gene is TRBD1 (6 bases). The CDR3 is 14 residues long. Between the trimmed V and J ends, which lost 0 bases and 9 bases, there was a span of 15 bases. Germline assignment: CDR1 LGHDT and CDR2 YNNKEL (reference sequence).

J is TRBJ1-1 and V is TRBV12-3 or TRBV12-4, with D possibly being TRBD1 (5 bases). The CDR3 consists of 13 residues. Deletions cut 2 bases from V and 5 bases from J, with 9 bases between. The CDR3 region is CASSLRGKTEAFF. The CDR3 nucleotides read TGTGCCAGCAGTTTAAGGGGCAAGACTGAAGCTTTCTTT.

The chain couples TRBV10-3 to TRBJ1-2; D uncertain. The length of the CDR3 is 14 residues. The ends were cut back, 4 bases at V and 2 bases at J, with 11 bases in the middle. Germline-derived CDR1 and CDR2 are ENHRY and SYGVKD. DNA of the CDR3: TGTGCCATCAGTGCGAGGTCAGACAACTATGGCTACACCTTC. Translated, it gives CAISARSDNYGYTF.

The CDR3, as DNA: TGTGCCAGCAGCTTCGGACAGGGGCGAGACACTGAAGCTTTCTTT. Its translation is CASSFGQGRDTEAFF. V gene TRBV7-9 combines with J gene TRBJ1-1, with 9 bases fitting TRBD1. CDR3 size: 15 residues. The J segment lost 3 bases and the V segment lost 3 bases, leaving 5 bases of the junction unmatched. CDR1 and CDR2 from the germline V gene are SEHNR and FQNEAQ (reference sequence).

The CDR3 DNA sequence: TGTGCCAGCAGCCAAAGGGGATCCGGAAACACCATATATTTT. As protein: CASSQRGSGNTIYF. V usage is TRBV3-1 (or the pseudogene TRBV3-2) and J usage is TRBJ1-3; D is perhaps TRBD1 (5 bases). The CDR3 sequence is 14 residues long. Germline assignment: CDR1 LGHDT and CDR2 YNNKEL (reference sequence). V gave up 2 bases and J gave up 4 bases, with 9 bases separating them.

This clone was observed once. Written as DNA, the CDR3 is TGCAGCGTGCCCGAAAGAGCCGGGAGTCGGACAGATACGCAGTATTTT. This sequence encodes CSVPERAGSRTDTQYF. The chain uses TRBV29-1 and TRBJ2-3, with TRBD2 as a possible D gene (6 bases). Germline V gene data show CDR1 as SQVTM and CDR2 as ANQGSEA. The CDR3 has 16 amino acids. The V and J ends lost 6 bases and 3 bases respectively, with 22 bases between them.

CDR3 amino acids: CASSLETLGKLFF. In nucleotides, the CDR3 is TGTGCCAGCAGCTTGGAGACATTAGGAAAACTGTTTTTT. V usage is TRBV5-6 and J usage is TRBJ1-4, with D unresolved. CDR1 and CDR2 from the germline V gene are SGHDT and YYEEEE. Trimming pared 0 bases from V and 10 bases from J, leaving 10 bases between. The CDR3 consists of 13 residues.

The rearrangement links TRBV7-8 to TRBJ2-2, with D unclear. CDR3 length equals 14 residues. V was clipped by 1 base and J by 8 bases, with 11 bases between them. Germline V gene sequence: CDR1 SGHVS, CDR2 FQNEAQ. The CDR3 region is CASSLVVRFGELFF. In DNA form, the CDR3 reads TGTGCCAGCAGCTTAGTTGTCCGGTTTGGGGAGCTGTTTTTT.

In this sample, this clone turned up once. The CDR3 nucleotides are TGCGCCAGCAAGACAGGGGGCTACACTGAAGCTTTCTTT. It specifies CASKTGGYTEAFF. The chain links TRBV10-2 to TRBJ1-1; 10 bases align to TRBD1. The ends lost 7 bases at V and 3 bases at J; junction bases unmatched: 2. The CDR3 is made up of 13 amino acids. Germline CDR1 is WSHSY and CDR2 is SAAADI.

This clone was seen only once. Other DNA variants within this sample encode the same CDR3. The chain links TRBV19 to TRBJ1-1; tentative D call: TRBD1 (5 bases). The CDR3 runs 13 residues. The V gene's germline CDR1 is LNHDA and CDR2 SQIVND (reference sequence). V gave up 1 base and J gave up 6 bases, with 9 bases separating them. DNA for the CDR3: TGTGCCAGTAGTATAGGGGGGAGGGCTGAAGCTTTCTTT. It encodes CASSIGGRAEAFF.

The genes are TRBV6-5 and TRBJ1-5, with 9 nucleotides matching TRBD1. The CDR3 loop spans 15 amino acids. The junction had 9 bases not matched to a gene; V was cut back by 5 bases and J by 7 bases. Germline CDR1 and CDR2: MNHEY and SVGAGI. The CDR3 DNA is TGTGCCAGCAGTCCCTGGGACAGGGCAAAGCAGCCCCAGCATTTT. Its translation: CASSPWDRAKQPQHF.